The 30 T cell receptor beta chains below were found in one sample sequenced in a study of blood T cell repertoires in COVID-19 (dated by TCRdb to the early 2020s). Library construction relied on the immunoSEQ multiplex PCR assay. TCRdb's version of the immuneACCESS table is confined to in-frame rearrangements and falls short of the full clone set. An unresolved V gene accounts for under half of the shortfall where checked; the remainder is of unknown origin. The sample yields around 190,000 clones; roughly 90% were counted once. Together, the top ten hold over 15% of the sample. Material for sequencing was peripheral blood. All receptors derive from a man aged 45 to 65 with COVID-19, enrolled during active disease.

This clone was seen a handful of times. The chain recombines TRBV7-3 with TRBJ2-3; 8 positions agree with TRBD2. The CDR3 extends over 17 amino acids. V lost 1 base, J lost 6 bases, and 12 bases stayed unmatched. Germline CDR1 and CDR2: SGHTA and FQGTGA. The CDR3 DNA is TGTGCCAGCAGCTTAATGGGCCCGGCGCGGGGGGCTGATACGCAGTATTTT. Its protein product is CASSLMGPARGADTQYF.

The chain carries TRBV6-2 or TRBV6-3 and TRBJ2-1; D is possibly TRBD2 (6 bases). The CDR3 is 16 residues long. V was pared by 1 base and J by 7 bases, with 17 bases between. Germline CDR1 reads MNHEY; CDR2 reads SVGEGT. CDR3 bases: TGTGCCAGCAGTTACTGGACTACCCTCCTGGGAAATGAGCAGTTCTTC. It encodes CASSYWTTLLGNEQFF.

The chain recombines TRBV10-3 with TRBJ1-1, with D hard to call. The V and J ends lost 8 bases and 4 bases respectively, with 11 bases between them. CDR1 and CDR2 from the germline V gene are ENHRY and SYGVKD. This CDR3 region has 12 residues. The CDR3 region is CAIRRDGTEAFF. As DNA, the CDR3 is TGTGCCATCCGCCGGGATGGCACTGAAGCTTTCTTT.

This clone was seen a few times. The V gene is TRBV4-2, the J gene TRBJ1-2, with 7 bases lining up with TRBD1. The CDR3 consists of 17 residues. V lost 0 bases, J lost 5 bases, and 12 bases stayed unmatched. The germline CDR1 and CDR2 sequences are LGHNA and YNFKEQ. The CDR3 sequence: CASSQDSGGGDRYGYTF. In DNA form, the CDR3 reads TGTGCCAGCAGCCAAGATAGCGGAGGGGGCGACAGGTATGGCTACACCTTC.

This rearrangement joins TRBV5-4 to TRBJ2-7; D perhaps matches TRBD2 (6 bases). This CDR3 comprises 16 residues. Germline V gene lookup returns CDR1 SGHNT and CDR2 YYREEE (reference sequence). Trimming cost V 0 bases and J 2 bases, with 15 bases left between them. CDR3 DNA sequence: TGTGCCAGCAGCTTGGAGCGGACTAAAAGTACCTACGAGCAGTACTTC. This codes for CASSLERTKSTYEQYF. Looking up the rest from reference TRBV5-4 and TRBJ2-7 gives the full variable domain: ETGVTQSPTHLIKTRGQQVTLRCSSQSGHNTVSWYQQALGQGPQFIFQYYREEENGRGNFPPRFSGLQFPNYSSELNVNALELDDSALYLCASSLERTKSTYEQYFGPGTRLTVT.

The chain combines TRBV7-2 with TRBJ1-1, with D unclear. Germline-derived CDR1 and CDR2 are SGHTA and FQGNSA. The CDR3 is 14 amino acids. Trimming shortened V by 5 bases and J by 0 bases, and 10 bases separated the two germline ends. DNA for the CDR3: TGTGCCAGCAGCCCCACGGTGGTGAACACTGAAGCTTTCTTT. Translated, it gives CASSPTVVNTEAFF.

The rearrangement links TRBV27 to TRBJ2-2, with 13 positions matching TRBD2. This CDR3 is 17 amino acids long. V shed 3 bases and J 4 bases; nucleotides not matched to a gene: 5. Germline CDR1 is MNHEY and CDR2 is SMNVEV (reference sequence). The CDR3 coding sequence is TGTGCCAGCAGTTTTACTAGCGGGAGGGCGAGCACCGGGGAGCTGTTTTTT. Amino acids: CASSFTSGRASTGELFF.

The V gene is TRBV6-5, the J gene TRBJ2-1; 12 bases are shared with TRBD2. This CDR3 spans 16 amino acids. The ends lost 0 bases at V and 7 bases at J; junction bases unmatched: 4. Germline V gene data show CDR1 as MNHEY and CDR2 as SVGAGI. The DNA for the CDR3 is TGTGCCAGCAGTTACTCCGCTAGCGGGGGGGGTAATGAGCAGTTCTTC. This gives the protein CASSYSASGGGNEQFF.

The J gene is TRBJ1-5, the V gene TRBV19; D is perhaps TRBD1 (5 bases). The CDR3 consists of 15 residues. Deletions cut 6 bases from V and 4 bases from J, with 16 bases between. CDR1 and CDR2 (germline): LNHDA, SQIVND (reference sequence). This CDR3 is CASSLVRAWNQPQHF. The CDR3 DNA reads as TGTGCCAGTAGCCTAGTCAGGGCTTGGAATCAGCCCCAGCATTTT.

The chain uses TRBV18 and TRBJ2-7; D is perhaps TRBD1 (5 bases). CDR3 length equals 16 residues. The ends were cut back, 3 bases at V and 1 base at J, with 16 bases in the middle. Germline-derived CDR1 and CDR2 are KGHSH and LQKENI. This chain's CDR3 is CASSPRAGHGSYEQYF. In DNA form, the CDR3 reads TGTGCCAGCTCACCCCGGGCAGGGCATGGGTCCTACGAGCAGTACTTC.

The chain recombines TRBV5-1 with TRBJ2-2; TRBD1 aligns across 8 bases. From germline, CDR1 is SGHRS and CDR2 YFSETQ. The CDR3 extends over 15 amino acids. The junction had 7 bases not matched to a gene; V was cut back by 4 bases and J by 5 bases. DNA of the CDR3: TGCGCCAGCAGCCCAGGGGGCAGTATGACCGGGGAGCTGTTTTTT. As protein: CASSPGGSMTGELFF.

This rearrangement joins TRBV6-5 to TRBJ2-2, with 8 bases lining up with TRBD1. The V and J ends lost 2 bases and 3 bases, in that order; junction bases with no gene match: 5. The CDR3 runs to 16 residues. CDR1 and CDR2 (germline): MNHEY, SVGAGI. The CDR3, as DNA: TGTGCCAGCAGTTACGGGGACAGGTCCGACACCGGGGAGCTGTTTTTT. Translated, it gives CASSYGDRSDTGELFF.

The V and J genes are TRBV18 and TRBJ2-5; 8 bases agree with TRBD2. CDR1 is KGHSH, CDR2 LQKENI, per germline. V gave up 5 bases and J gave up 4 bases; unmatched junction bases: 9. This CDR3 is 15 amino acids long. The chain's CDR3 is CASSYASGSRETQYF. The CDR3 DNA is TGTGCCAGCTCATACGCCAGCGGGAGTAGAGAGACCCAGTACTTC.

The genes are TRBV29-1 and TRBJ2-7; TRBD2 agrees at 13 bases. V trimming: 6 bases; J trimming: 1 base; junction bases outside the gene matches: 0. Looked up from germline, CDR1 is SQVTM and CDR2 is ANQGSEA. The CDR3 is 13 amino acids. The CDR3 nucleotides read TGCAGCGTGACTAGCGGGGGGTCCTACGAGCAGTACTTC. This sequence encodes CSVTSGGSYEQYF.

The chain combines TRBV6-1 with TRBJ1-2; D is unclear. V shed 3 bases and J shed 8 bases, with 13 bases lying between them. Germline V CDR1 and CDR2: MNHNS, SASEGT. This CDR3 comprises 13 residues. The CDR3 nucleotides are TGTGCCAGCAGTGATGGGCCAAAACGGGGCTACACCTTC. Amino acids: CASSDGPKRGYTF.

V and J are TRBV9 and TRBJ1-3; D is ambiguous. Deletions cut 4 bases from V and 3 bases from J, with 14 bases between. The CDR3 has 15 amino acids. Germline CDR1 and CDR2: SGDLS and YYNGEE. The CDR3 DNA reads TGTGCCAGCAGCCCCTCCGGGTCGGGTGGAAACACCATATATTTT. This codes for CASSPSGSGGNTIYF.

The V call is TRBV5-1, the J call TRBJ2-2; 10 bases match TRBD2. V lost 3 bases to trimming and J lost 0 bases; unmatched junction nucleotides: 2. This CDR3 has 16 residues. Germline V gives CDR1 SGHRS, CDR2 YFSETQ. The CDR3 nucleotides read TGCGCCAGCAGCTCTGGACTAGCGGCGAACACCGGGGAGCTGTTTTTT. Translating gives CASSSGLAANTGELFF.

The rearrangement joins TRBV27 to TRBJ2-7, with D perhaps TRBD2 (5 bases). Looked up from germline, CDR1 is MNHEY and CDR2 is SMNVEV (reference sequence). The CDR3 runs to 17 residues. V was shortened by 1 base and J by 0 bases, with 16 bases between the two germline ends. The CDR3 nucleotides read TGTGCCAGCAGTTTATGGGGTTGGGGTGGGAGCTCCTACGAGCAGTACTTC. It is translated as CASSLWGWGGSSYEQYF.

For the CDR3, the DNA is TGTGCCAGCAGTTTAGGGACAGGGGTTGAAAAACTGTTTTTT. The encoded protein is CASSLGTGVEKLFF. The rearrangement joins TRBV27 to TRBJ1-4, with 10 bases fitting TRBD1. The V segment lost 2 bases and the J segment 7 bases; nucleotides outside the gene matches: 1. Germline V gives CDR1 MNHEY, CDR2 SMNVEV (reference sequence). The CDR3 contains 14 residues.

This chain uses TRBV30 with TRBJ1-6, with a weak D call TRBD1 (6 bases). The CDR3 runs to 13 residues. The ends were cut back, 7 bases at V and 6 bases at J, with 13 bases in the middle. Germline CDR1 is GTSNPN and CDR2 is SVGIG (reference sequence). CDR3 sequence: CAYQGQINSPLHF. CDR3 DNA: TGTGCCTACCAAGGACAGATTAATTCACCCCTCCACTTT.

The rearrangement links TRBV9 to TRBJ1-2, with 7 nucleotides matching TRBD1. The CDR3 sequence is 14 residues long. The trim removed 3 bases at V and 6 bases at J, leaving 8 bases unmatched. Per germline, CDR1 SGDLS and CDR2 YYNGEE. CDR3 in amino acids: CASSATTGIDGYTF. The CDR3 DNA follows: TGTGCCAGCAGCGCCACGACAGGGATCGATGGCTACACCTTC.

V and J are TRBV4-2 and TRBJ2-7; D unresolved. CDR1 is LGHNA and CDR2 is YNFKEQ in the germline V gene. With 0 bases removed from V and 3 bases from J, the gap between germline ends came to 9 bases. This CDR3 has 14 residues. CDR3 sequence (DNA): TGTGCCAGCAGCCAAGAGAGGCTCTTCTACGAGCAGTACTTC. Residues: CASSQERLFYEQYF.

The rearrangement uses TRBV2 and TRBJ1-5, with 10 bases lining up with TRBD1. Germline loops: CDR1 SNHLY, CDR2 FYNNEI. The CDR3 sequence is 15 residues long. Trimming removed 4 bases from V and 3 bases from J; junction bases left unmatched: 3. The CDR3: CASSVGQGPNQPQHF. Written as DNA, the CDR3 is TGTGCCAGCAGTGTGGGACAGGGGCCCAATCAGCCCCAGCATTTT.

V is TRBV29-1 and J is TRBJ2-2; D is perhaps TRBD2 (6 bases). The CDR3 covers 16 residues. Per the germline V gene, CDR1 is SQVTM and CDR2 is ANQGSEA. This CDR3 is CSTLGGAGSNTGELFF. Written as DNA, the CDR3 is TGCAGTACCTTGGGGGGAGCGGGCTCGAACACCGGGGAGCTGTTTTTT.

The chain has TRBV30 and TRBJ1-5; 9 bases are a match to TRBD1. V dropped 2 bases and J dropped 7; count of bases not matched to a gene: 9. This CDR3 is built from 15 residues. Germline lookup yields CDR1 GTSNPN and CDR2 SVGIG (reference sequence). The CDR3 loop reads CAWSTGQGGEQPQHF. CDR3 in DNA: TGTGCCTGGAGTACGGGACAGGGAGGAGAACAGCCCCAGCATTTT.

The chain joins TRBV6-2 or TRBV6-3 to TRBJ2-1; 10 bases are a match to TRBD2. The trim removed 0 bases at V and 7 bases at J, leaving 12 bases unmatched. CDR3 length equals 18 residues. Germline-derived CDR1 and CDR2 are MNHEY and SVGEGT. This chain's CDR3 is CASSYSLLLAGSRNEQFF. DNA of the CDR3: TGTGCCAGCAGTTACTCTCTTTTACTAGCGGGATCTAGAAATGAGCAGTTCTTC.

This clone was detected once. The genes are TRBV5-5 and TRBJ1-1; 7 bases are shared with TRBD1. With 1 base clipped from V and 7 bases from J, the junction kept 13 bases outside the gene matches. This CDR3 spans 16 amino acids. Looked up from germline, CDR1 is SGHKS and CDR2 is YYEKEE (reference sequence). Here the CDR3 reads CASSLIGGGFNGEAFF. The CDR3 region has the DNA TGTGCCAGCAGCTTGATTGGAGGGGGCTTTAATGGTGAAGCTTTCTTT.

J is TRBJ1-3 and V is TRBV5-1; D is unclear. V lost 2 bases to trimming and J lost 6 bases, with 12 bases between them. The length of the CDR3 is 14 residues. Germline V gene sequence: CDR1 SGHRS, CDR2 YFSETQ. CDR3 sequence (DNA): TGCGCCAGCAGCTTCACTTCAGCGGAAAACACCATATATTTT. Translated, it gives CASSFTSAENTIYF.

This sequence joins TRBV29-1 and TRBJ2-3, with TRBD2 as a possible D gene (6 bases). This CDR3 contains 14 residues. Germline V CDR1 and CDR2: SQVTM, ANQGSEA. V gave up 7 bases and J gave up 2 bases, with 16 bases separating them. The CDR3 coding sequence is TGCAGCGCCCATGGCGGGGCTTACACAGATACGCAGTATTTT. It specifies CSAHGGAYTDTQYF.

This clone was counted between two and nine times. The V and J genes are TRBV6-5 and TRBJ1-2, with D perhaps matching TRBD1 (6 bases). Germline CDR1 MNHEY, CDR2 SVGAGI. This CDR3 region has 13 residues. The V end lost 6 bases, the J end lost 2 bases, and 10 bases lay between the germline ends. For the CDR3, the DNA is TGTGCCAGCAGAGCAGGGACAAACTATGGCTACACCTTC. This encodes CASRAGTNYGYTF.